This T cell receptor beta chain is drawn from a study of control samples from healthy donors and cancer patients. Profiled with immunoSEQ multiplex PCR; TCRdb holds only in-frame clones, not every one. This sample has 55,000 to 65,000 clones, with about 89% found just once. The V gene end was trimmed by 4 bases and the J gene end by 4 bases; junction bases not matched to a gene: 19. The germline gives CDR1 SGDLS, CDR2 YYNGEE. The CDR3 has 18 amino acids. This TCR derives from a woman between 55 and 75 years old with lung cancer. V gene TRBV9 combines with J gene TRBJ1-2, with TRBD1 matching over 7 bases. The specimen was PBMCs. CDR3 region: CASSSSGDRRVEIYGYTF. The CDR3 DNA reads as TGTGCCAGCAGCTCGTCCGGGGACAGAAGGGTTGAGATCTATGGCTACACCTTC.